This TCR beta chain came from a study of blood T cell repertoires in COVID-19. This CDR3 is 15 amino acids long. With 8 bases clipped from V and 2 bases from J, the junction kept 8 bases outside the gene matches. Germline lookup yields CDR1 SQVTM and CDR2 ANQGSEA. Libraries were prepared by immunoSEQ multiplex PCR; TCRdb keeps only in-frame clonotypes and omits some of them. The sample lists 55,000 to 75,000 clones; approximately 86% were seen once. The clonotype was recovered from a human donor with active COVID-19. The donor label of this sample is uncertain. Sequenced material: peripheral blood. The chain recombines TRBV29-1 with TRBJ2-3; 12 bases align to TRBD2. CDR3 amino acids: CSFELAGGVTDTQYF. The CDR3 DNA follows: TGCAGCTTCGAACTAGCGGGGGGCGTCACAGATACGCAGTATTTT.